The rows below give T cell receptor beta chains drawn from one sample of a study of T cells in Graves' hyperthyroidism and ophthalmopathy. Using its own MiXCR run on the multiplex PCR reads, TCRdb lists one record per CDR3 protein. The sample lists 450,000 to 700,000 distinct CDR3 sequences, roughly 50% seen once, with roughly 20% in the top ten. The material sequenced was peripheral blood or thyroid tissue (not recorded which). The receptors shown here come from an adult woman with Graves' disease, either hyperthyroidism or ophthalmopathy (not recorded which). Each CDR3 is given with its conserved first and last residue. The order of the fields is clone size, D gene, J gene, CDR3 length, V gene, CDR3 DNA, CDR3 protein. A D gene is named only where the DNA matches it firmly. Clone size is given for some rows only: seen once, a few or many times, or a class if the clone is expanded.

>NA|TRBD2|TRBJ2-5|17|TRBV7-9
TGTGCCAGCAGCCTCGGAGCGAGCGGGAGTTATTTAGAGACCCAGTACTTC
CASSLGASGSYLETQYF
>many|NA|TRBJ1-2|14|TRBV7-9
TGTGCCAGCAGCCCGAGGGCAGTCAACTATGGCTACACCTTC
CASSPRAVNYGYTF
>NA|TRBD1|TRBJ1-4|15|TRBV12-3/TRBV12-4
TGTGCCAGCAGTACTAACAGGGGGTCTAATGAAAAACTGTTTTTT
CASSTNRGSNEKLFF
>few|NA|TRBJ2-3|12|TRBV12-3/TRBV12-4
TGTGCCAGCAGCGATCGGGACTCGAAGCAGTATTTT
CASSDRDSKQYF
>many|NA|TRBJ2-7|14|TRBV6-6
TGTGCCAGCAGTTATCCTCCGCCAGGGCGTGAGCAGTACTTC
CASSYPPPGREQYF
>few|TRBD1|TRBJ2-7|15|TRBV5-1
TGCGCCAGCAGCTTGGGAGGGGGCAGTCTCTACGAGCAGTACTTC
CASSLGGGSLYEQYF
>many|NA|TRBJ1-1|13|TRBV12-3/TRBV12-4
TGTGCCAGCAACTGGTTCGGAGATGATGAAGCTTTCTTT
CASNWFGDDEAFF
>NA|NA|TRBJ1-3|18|TRBV7-2
TGTGCCAGCAGCCCCCAAACAGGGTCTGGGGTCTATGGCTACACCATATATTTT
CASSPQTGSGVYGYTIYF
>few|NA|TRBJ2-7|15|TRBV20-1
TGCAGTGCTAGGGCTACAGGACGGCTCTCCTACGAGCAGTACTTC
CSARATGRLSYEQYF
>many|NA|TRBJ1-6|15|TRBV7-9
TGTGCCAGCAGCCCTATAGGAATAGGGAATTCACCCCTCCACTTT
CASSPIGIGNSPLHF
>NA|TRBD2|TRBJ2-2|12|TRBV2
TGTGCCTGGAGCCCGGGACTAGGGGAGCTGTTTTTT
CAWSPGLGELFF
>NA|NA|TRBJ1-3|17|TRBV28
TGTGCCAGCAGTCCCTTCAAATCCAACAGGGCTGGAAACACCATATATTTT
CASSPFKSNRAGNTIYF
>NA|NA|TRBJ2-7|15|TRBV27
TGTGCCAGCAGCCACAGGGTGGCGCGGACCTACGAGCAGTACTTC
CASSHRVARTYEQYF
>many|NA|TRBJ1-5|18|TRBV4-2
TGTGCCAGCAGCCAAGGCTTCTCGAGGGATTATAGCAATCAGCCCCAGCATTTT
CASSQGFSRDYSNQPQHF
>many|TRBD2|TRBJ2-2|18|TRBV5-1
TGCGCCAGCAGCACGGTGGGACTAGCGGTTTCGGCCACCGGGGAGCTGTTTTTT
CASSTVGLAVSATGELFF
>NA|NA|TRBJ1-1|16|TRBV7-3
TGTGCCAGCAGCTTACGGCAGGGTCCGATGAACACTGAAGCTTTCTTT
CASSLRQGPMNTEAFF
>few|NA|TRBJ1-4|13|TRBV20-1
TGCAGTGCTAACAGGCTTAACACTGAAAAACTGTTTTTT
CSANRLNTEKLFF
>many|NA|TRBJ1-1|12|TRBV14
TGTGCCAGCAGCCAAGGGGGCACTGAAGCTTTCTTT
CASSQGGTEAFF
>NA|NA|TRBJ1-4|14|TRBV7-3
TGTGCCAGCAGCCTGCGATCTACTAATGAAAAACTGTTTTTT
CASSLRSTNEKLFF
>NA|TRBD1|TRBJ2-3|16|TRBV7-2
TGTGCCAGCAGCCAAGGTCCCGGGACAGAGGGGGATACGCAGTATTTT
CASSQGPGTEGDTQYF
>many|TRBD2|TRBJ2-5|15|TRBV7-8
TGTGCCAGCACTCAAGCGGGAGAAAGGGAAGAGACCCAGTACTTC
CASTQAGEREETQYF
>NA|NA|TRBJ1-4|15|TRBV25-1
TGTGCCAGCAGAGAAATGGCTAAGGGGAACGAAAAACTGTTTTTT
CASREMAKGNEKLFF
>NA|TRBD2|TRBJ2-5|15|TRBV15
TGTGCCACCAGCAGAAGACTAGCGGGGAAAGAGACCCAGTACTTC
CATSRRLAGKETQYF
>many|NA|TRBJ1-1|17|TRBV2
TGTGCCAGCAGTGTTCAGGAAAGGTGGGGGAAGAACACTGAAGCTTTCTTT
CASSVQERWGKNTEAFF
>NA|TRBD1|TRBJ1-2|14|TRBV15
TGTGCCACCAGCTTAAGACAGGGAGACTATGGCTACACCTTC
CATSLRQGDYGYTF
>many|NA|TRBJ2-7|15|TRBV4-1
TGCGCCAGCAGCCAACTTTCGGGGGCCTCCTACGAGCAGTACTTC
CASSQLSGASYEQYF
>many|NA|TRBJ1-1|12|TRBV10-2
TGCGCCAGCAGTGAGCCGAACACTGAAGCTTTCTTT
CASSEPNTEAFF
>many|TRBD1|TRBJ1-5|15|TRBV20-1
TGCAGTGCTAGAACCATCAGACAGGGTTATCAGCCCCAGCATTTT
CSARTIRQGYQPQHF
>many|TRBD2|TRBJ2-7|17|TRBV20-1
TGCAGTGCTAGTTCCGGGGGGGAGGCGGGAGACTCCTACGAGCAGTACTTC
CSASSGGEAGDSYEQYF
>NA|NA|TRBJ2-7|8|TRBV30
TGTGCCTGGAGGGCTAAGTACTTC
CAWRAKYF
>NA|NA|TRBJ2-7|12|TRBV6-2/TRBV6-3
TGTGCCAGCAGCCACCCGTGGGACGAGCAGTACTTC
CASSHPWDEQYF
>NA|NA|TRBJ1-6|15|TRBV12-3/TRBV12-4
TGTGCCAGCAGCCCAACCGAGAACACTAATTCACCCCTCCACTTT
CASSPTENTNSPLHF
>NA|TRBD1|TRBJ2-7|18|TRBV9
TGTGCCAGCAGCCACCATTGGGACAGAAGGACCCTAGTGAACGAGCAGTACTTC
CASSHHWDRRTLVNEQYF
>NA|TRBD1|TRBJ1-1|14|TRBV29-1
TGCAGCGTTGAAGATTGGCAGGGGGCAACTGAAGCTTTCTTT
CSVEDWQGATEAFF
>few|NA|TRBJ1-4|13|TRBV5-6
TGTGCCAGCAGCTTAGGGGCGCGTGAAAAACTGTTTTTT
CASSLGAREKLFF
>many|TRBD2|TRBJ2-7|12|TRBV10-3
TGTGCCTCCCGGGACTATTCCTACGAGCAGTACTTC
CASRDYSYEQYF
>NA|NA|TRBJ1-2|13|TRBV6-2/TRBV6-3
TGTGCCAGCAGTCAACCGGGACTAGCGGGCTACACCTTC
CASSQPGLAGYTF
>many|NA|TRBJ1-1|11|TRBV10-3
TGTGCCACCCGAACGCACACTGAAGCTTTCTTT
CATRTHTEAFF
>many|TRBD2|TRBJ2-7|15|TRBV5-1
TGCGCCAGCACCCCTCAGACTAGCGGTACCTACGAGCAGTACTTC
CASTPQTSGTYEQYF
>NA|NA|TRBJ1-2|11|TRBV10-1
TGCGCCTTGCGGAGGGGCTATGGCTACACCTTC
CALRRGYGYTF
>NA|TRBD1|TRBJ1-1|15|TRBV14
TGTGCCAGCAGCCAGAGGACAGGGAGGTACACTGAAGCTTTCTTT
CASSQRTGRYTEAFF
>NA|NA|TRBJ1-2|11|TRBV19
TGTGCCAGTAGTGGATTGGGCGGCTACACCTTC
CASSGLGGYTF
>NA|NA|TRBJ2-5|15|TRBV7-2
TGTGCCAGCAGCTCAGGGGGACTACCACAAGAGACCCAGTACTTC
CASSSGGLPQETQYF
>many|TRBD1|TRBJ2-7|13|TRBV15
TGTGCCACCGGTTACAGGGGGTCGGACGAGCAGTACTTC
CATGYRGSDEQYF
>once|NA|TRBJ1-1|11|TRBV30
TGTGCCTGGTACAAGGATACTGGAGCTTTCTTT
CAWYKDTGAFF
>many|NA|TRBJ2-7|13|TRBV7-9
TGTGCCGTCCCTTTGCCCCCCTCCTACGAGCAGTACTTC
CAVPLPPSYEQYF
>many|NA|TRBJ2-5|13|TRBV28
TGTGCCAGCAGTTCCCCGACTGAAGAGACCCAGTACTTC
CASSSPTEETQYF
>many|NA|TRBJ2-7|15|TRBV6-1
TGTGCCAGCAGTGAAGCACCCGGGACAACCTACGAGCAGTACTTC
CASSEAPGTTYEQYF
>many|NA|TRBJ2-2|14|TRBV7-8
TGTGCCAGCAGCTTACGAAGGAACACCGGGGAGCTGTTTTTT
CASSLRRNTGELFF
>many|NA|TRBJ2-2|15|TRBV15
TGTGCCACCAGCAGAGAAATTCTATCCACCGGGGAGCTGTTTTTT
CATSREILSTGELFF
>NA|NA|TRBJ1-1|11|TRBV2
TGTGCCAGCAGTGTCTGGACTGAAGCTTTCTTT
CASSVWTEAFF
>NA|NA|TRBJ1-5|16|TRBV7-8
TGTGCCAGCAGCTTAGCGCCAGACCTTAGCAATCAGCCCCAGCATTTT
CASSLAPDLSNQPQHF
>many|NA|TRBJ2-2|15|TRBV2
TGTGCCAGCAGTGGACTTCGGCGATCCACCGGGGAGCTGTTTTTT
CASSGLRRSTGELFF
>NA|NA|TRBJ1-5|13|TRBV20-1
TGCAGTGCTAGGTTGGGGGGGAATCAGCCCCAGCATTTT
CSARLGGNQPQHF
>NA|NA|TRBJ1-2|14|TRBV18
TGTGCCAGCTCACGTCGGGGGACTAACTATGGCTACACCTTC
CASSRRGTNYGYTF